This T cell receptor (beta chain) was recorded in a study of regulatory T cells in long-lasting Graves disease. As regards this clonotype: Antigen specificity is unknown.

Germline assignment: CDR1 DFQATT and CDR2 SNEGSKA (reference sequence). The CDR3 is made up of 14 amino acids. Trimming left V 4 bases short and J 10 bases short, with 17 bases between. Time point here: newly diagnosed GD, antithyroid drugs for less than 3 months. TCR sequences were obtained from RNA taken from PBMCs. CDR3 regions were amplified by Arm-PCR using iRepertoire HTBI primers to build TCR beta libraries. MiXCR, applied by TCRdb to the multiplex PCR reads, yields one record per CDR3 protein. The sample has over 300,000 distinct CDR3 sequences, about 14% seen once. General observations from the study: Few sampled subjects may have lowered accuracy.

The TCR sequence derives from a female donor with Graves disease. Material: peripheral blood mononuclear cells (PBMCs), obtained at new diagnosis, from a patient treated with antithyroid drugs. The rearrangement uses TRBV20-1 and TRBJ1-6; D possibly corresponds to TRBD1 (6 bases). In DNA, the CDR3 is TGCAGTGCTACCCGGGACAATCAATGGTCACCCCTCCACTTT. Encoded protein: CSATRDNQWSPLHF.